The next 3 T cell receptor beta chains were all read from a single sample in a study of cytomegalovirus exposure and HLA in healthy donors. The study ran its PCR with 60 Vbeta and 13 Jbeta primers. Using immunoSEQ multiplex PCR, the repertoire was profiled, and TCRdb retains in-frame clones only, with some absent. Of fewer than 100,000 clones listed, less than 80% are singletons. Sample: PBMCs. The receptors were gathered from a man in his forties or fifties in good health and CMV-seronegative.

J is TRBJ1-5 and V is TRBV7-2; no clear D. Germline loops: CDR1 SGHTA, CDR2 FQGNSA. The V gene lost 5 bases and the J gene lost 7 bases, with 9 bases spanning the gap. The CDR3 is 12 amino acids. CDR3 region: CASSLSLQPQHF. The CDR3 DNA sequence: TGTGCCAGCAGCCTAAGTCTCCAGCCCCAGCATTTT.

The chain has TRBV27 and TRBJ1-5, with D unclear. Per the germline V gene, CDR1 is MNHEY and CDR2 is SMNVEV (reference sequence). The CDR3 is 13 amino acids. V was clipped by 0 bases and J by 3 bases, with 3 bases between them. CDR3 coding DNA: TGTGCCAGCAGTTTATCAGCCAATCAGCCCCAGCATTTT. It specifies CASSLSANQPQHF.

V is TRBV19 and J is TRBJ2-3; D gene uncertain. This CDR3 region has 11 residues. The germline CDR1 and CDR2 sequences are LNHDA and SQIVND (reference sequence). V was pared by 5 bases and J by 8 bases, with 8 bases between. The CDR3 region has the DNA TGTGCCAGTAGTTCCGTTTTTACGCAGTATTTT. It translates to CASSSVFTQYF.